This entry lists 10 T cell receptor beta chains sequenced from one sample in a study of T cell repertoires in cytomegalovirus infection. TCRdb called the reads again in MiXCR, with one record for every CDR3 protein. The table has about 150,000 distinct CDR3 sequences, roughly a sixth seen once; the top ten hold around a sixth. The sample was CD8+ T cells from PBMCs. These receptors originate from a human donor in good health (CMV status not recorded). Some clones in this sample may be carry-over from other donors' samples.

The CDR3 loop reads CASTPSPGTFYEQYF. CDR3 DNA: TGTGCCAGCACTCCCTCCCCCGGGACTTTCTACGAGCAGTACTTC. The chain uses TRBV4-2 and TRBJ2-7, with D perhaps TRBD2 (6 bases). This CDR3 has 15 residues. The V end was cut by 7 bases, the J end by 3 bases, with 19 bases between. In germline, CDR1 is LGHNA, CDR2 YNFKEQ.

This clonotype has a handful of counts. This rearrangement joins TRBV7-2 to TRBJ2-1; 8 bases match TRBD2. The CDR3 totals 17 residues. The V gene end was trimmed by 2 bases and the J gene end by 7 bases; junction bases not matched to a gene: 13. Germline loops: CDR1 SGHTA, CDR2 FQGNSA. This CDR3 is CASSLRLAGPRGNEQFF. The CDR3, as DNA: TGTGCCAGCAGCTTAAGGCTAGCGGGTCCTCGGGGGAATGAGCAGTTCTTC.

Details on this clonotype: At one end, the junction sequence differs from germline, possibly due to a read error. This chain connects TRBV7-2 to TRBJ2-7; D is uncertain. The CDR3 has 13 residues. Germline assignment: CDR1 SGHTA and CDR2 FQGNSA. The CDR3 spells CASSHGGSCEQYF. The DNA of the CDR3 is TGTGCCAGCAGTCATGGTGGATCCTGCGAGCAGTACTTC. Drawing the rest from reference TRBV7-2 and TRBJ2-7, the complete variable domain is GAGVSQSPSNKVTEKGKDVELRCDPISGHTALYWYRQSLGQGLEFLIYFQGNSAPDKSGLPSDRFSAERTGGSVSTLTIQRTQQEDSAVYLCASSHGGSCEQYFGPGTRLTVT.

This clonotype was counted a few times. This rearrangement joins TRBV6-5 to TRBJ1-2; D gene unclear. Trimming cost V 10 bases and J 8 bases, with 14 bases left between them. There are 11 residues in the CDR3. Germline V gene lookup returns CDR1 MNHEY and CDR2 SVGAGI. In DNA, the CDR3 is TGTGCCATCAGGAACTATAACGGCTACACCTTC. Protein: CAIRNYNGYTF.

This clonotype turned up a few times. An end of the junction differs from the germline gene, which may be a read error. V gene TRBV7-2 combines with J gene TRBJ2-1; TRBD1 or TRBD2 may be the D gene (6 bases each). The CDR3 totals 15 residues. Germline loops: CDR1 SGHTA, CDR2 FQGNSA. The CDR3 region has the DNA TGTGCCGGCAGCTTAGGGGTAGGAGGGGGAAATGAGCAGTTCTTC. This encodes CAGSLGVGGGNEQFF. Full variable domain (missing parts from reference TRBV7-2 and TRBJ2-1): GAGVSQSPSNKVTEKGKDVELRCDPISGHTALYWYRQSLGQGLEFLIYFQGNSAPDKSGLPSDRFSAERTGGSVSTLTIQRTQQEDSAVYLCAGSLGVGGGNEQFFGPGTRLTVL.

In its sample, this clonotype was seen many times. The chain carries TRBV7-3 and TRBJ2-1; 9 bases fit TRBD2. The trim removed 5 bases at V and 0 bases at J, leaving 2 bases unmatched. This CDR3 contains 15 residues. Germline loops: CDR1 SGHTA, CDR2 FQGTGA. CDR3 coding DNA: TGTGCCAGCAGCGATAGCGGGAGCTCCTACAATGAGCAGTTCTTC. Translated: CASSDSGSSYNEQFF.

The chain combines TRBV6-2 or TRBV6-3 with TRBJ2-1; 8 nucleotides agree with TRBD1. The CDR3 length is 15 residues. Germline values: CDR1 MNHEY, CDR2 SVGEGT. V dropped 6 bases and J dropped 0; count of bases not matched to a gene: 4. The CDR3 DNA sequence: TGTGCCAGCAGCCAACAGGGGGGCTCCTACAATGAGCAGTTCTTC. It specifies CASSQQGGSYNEQFF.

The rearrangement links TRBV4-3 to TRBJ2-1, with D uncertain. The CDR3 extends over 13 amino acids. The germline gives CDR1 LGHNA, CDR2 YSLEER. Between the trimmed V and J ends, which lost 4 bases and 6 bases, there was a span of 10 bases. CDR3 sequence: CASSLRHPNEQFF. CDR3 nucleotide sequence: TGCGCCAGCAGCCTCAGGCACCCCAATGAGCAGTTCTTC.

The chain's CDR3 is CASSAATGTGGYEQYF. CDR3 nucleotides: TGTGCCAGCAGTGCAGCCACCGGGACAGGGGGCTACGAGCAGTACTTC. This chain links TRBV25-1 with TRBJ2-7; 11 bases agree with TRBD1. The trim removed 4 bases at V and 3 bases at J, leaving 8 bases unmatched. The germline CDR1 and CDR2 sequences are MGHDK and SYGVNS. CDR3 length: 16 residues.

The chain has TRBV7-3 and TRBJ2-1; the D is unclear. The CDR3 is 15 residues long. Trimming took 4 bases from V and 7 from J, leaving 17 bases between them. Looked up from germline, CDR1 is SGHTA and CDR2 is FQGTGA. The CDR3 loop is CASSSTEAALNEQFF. CDR3 bases: TGTGCCAGCAGCTCAACGGAAGCAGCTTTGAATGAGCAGTTCTTC.